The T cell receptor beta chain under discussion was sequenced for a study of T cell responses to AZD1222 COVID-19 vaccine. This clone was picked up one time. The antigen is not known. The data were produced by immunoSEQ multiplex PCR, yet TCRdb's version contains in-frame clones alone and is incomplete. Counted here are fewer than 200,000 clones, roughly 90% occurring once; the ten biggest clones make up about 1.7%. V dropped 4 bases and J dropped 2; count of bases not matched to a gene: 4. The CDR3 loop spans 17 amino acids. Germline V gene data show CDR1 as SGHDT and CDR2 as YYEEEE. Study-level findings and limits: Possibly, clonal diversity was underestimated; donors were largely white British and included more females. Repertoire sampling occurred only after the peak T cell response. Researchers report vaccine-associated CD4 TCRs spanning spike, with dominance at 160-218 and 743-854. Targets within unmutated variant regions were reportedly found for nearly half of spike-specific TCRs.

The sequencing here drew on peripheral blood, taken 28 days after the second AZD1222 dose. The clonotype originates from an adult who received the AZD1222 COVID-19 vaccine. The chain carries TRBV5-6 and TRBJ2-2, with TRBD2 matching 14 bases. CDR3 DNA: TGTGCCAGCAGCGTGGGACTAGCGGGGGTTAACACCGGGGAGCTGTTTTTT. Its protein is CASSVGLAGVNTGELFF.